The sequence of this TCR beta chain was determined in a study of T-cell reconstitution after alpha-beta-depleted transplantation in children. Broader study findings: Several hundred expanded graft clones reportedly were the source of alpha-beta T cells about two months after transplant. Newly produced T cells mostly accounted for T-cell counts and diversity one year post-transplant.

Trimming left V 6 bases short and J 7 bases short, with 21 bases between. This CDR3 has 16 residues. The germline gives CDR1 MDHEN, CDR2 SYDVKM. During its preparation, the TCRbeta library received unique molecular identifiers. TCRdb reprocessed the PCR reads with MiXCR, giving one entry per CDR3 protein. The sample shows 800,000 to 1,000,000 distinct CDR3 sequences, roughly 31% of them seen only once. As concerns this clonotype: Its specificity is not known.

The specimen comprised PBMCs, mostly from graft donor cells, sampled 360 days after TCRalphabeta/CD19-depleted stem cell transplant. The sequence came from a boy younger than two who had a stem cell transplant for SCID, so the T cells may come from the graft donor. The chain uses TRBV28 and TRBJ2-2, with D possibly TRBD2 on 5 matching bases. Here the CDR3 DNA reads TGTGCCAGCAGCCCCTTGAGGGTAAATGGGCACGGGGAGCTGTTTTTT. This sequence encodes CASSPLRVNGHGELFF.